This TCR beta chain was captured by sequencing in a study of CD8 T cells in Susac syndrome. Controls were drawn from healthy donors and were matched for age and sex. This CDR3 is 13 amino acids long. Germline CDR1 and CDR2: LGHNT and FRNRAP. Trimming left V 2 bases short and J 6 bases short, with 7 bases between. With random hexamers, 0.5 to 1 ug RNA was reverse transcribed. TCRdb recomputed calls from the immunoSEQ multiplex PCR reads with MiXCR, one row per CDR3 protein. The sample yields about 160,000 distinct CDR3 sequences, 93% seen once. Sequenced material: CD4+ T cells from PBMCs. The sequence was collected from a human donor in good health. This chain links TRBV12-5 with TRBJ2-2; D is ambiguous. The CDR3 DNA reads as TGTGCTAGTGGTTTGCCGCAGTCCGGGGAGCTGTTTTTT. It encodes CASGLPQSGELFF.